The 15 T cell receptor beta chains given below trace back to one sample, sequenced in a study of CD8 T cells in ankylosing spondylitis. TCRdb itself ran the 5' RACE reads through MiXCR, one entry per CDR3 protein. The sample has about 100,000 distinct CDR3 sequences; about 8.5% are singletons. Sequenced input: blood, either unsorted or a sorted T cell fraction (not recorded which). Source of these receptors: a male donor with ankylosing spondylitis or in good health (not recorded which).

This clonotype was detected many times. The chain joins TRBV29-1 to TRBJ2-7; the D gene is possibly TRBD1 (8 bases). Germline CDR1 SQVTM, CDR2 ANQGSEA. The CDR3 loop spans 13 amino acids. The V and J ends lost 6 bases and 3 bases respectively, with 15 bases between them. CDR3 sequence (DNA): TGCAGCGTCACAGGGGGGGCCTACTACGAGCAGTACTTC. It encodes CSVTGGAYYEQYF.

At least ten counts were recorded for this clonotype. This chain connects TRBV10-3 to TRBJ2-3; 9 nucleotides match TRBD1. The CDR3 runs 14 residues. The trim removed 8 bases at V and 0 bases at J, leaving 3 bases unmatched. Per the germline V gene, CDR1 is ENHRY and CDR2 is SYGVKD. CDR3 sequence: CAIGDRASTDTQYF. The CDR3 region has the DNA TGTGCCATCGGGGACAGGGCTAGCACAGATACGCAGTATTTT.

In this sample, this clonotype turned up many times. This chain connects TRBV19 to TRBJ1-5; unclear D gene. Germline V CDR1 and CDR2: LNHDA, SQIVND (reference sequence). V was pared by 5 bases and J by 4 bases, with 12 bases between. CDR3 length: 14 residues. The CDR3 sequence: CASSPQVSNQPQHF. In DNA, the CDR3 is TGTGCCAGTAGTCCCCAGGTTTCTAATCAGCCCCAGCATTTT.

This clonotype was picked up many times. This chain links TRBV12-5 with TRBJ1-1, with D unresolved. The V end lost 4 bases, the J end lost 5 bases, and 8 bases lay between the germline ends. There are 12 residues in the CDR3. In germline, CDR1 is LGHNT, CDR2 FRNRAP. The CDR3 loop is CASGYGVTEAFF. The CDR3 DNA reads as TGTGCTAGTGGTTACGGGGTAACTGAAGCTTTCTTT.

This clonotype has at least ten counts. The J gene is TRBJ1-4, the V gene TRBV6-1; possibly TRBD1 for D (5 bases). The CDR3 sequence is 14 residues long. The V end lost 6 bases, the J end lost 4 bases, and 12 bases lay between the germline ends. Per germline, CDR1 MNHNS and CDR2 SASEGT. The CDR3 DNA is TGTGCCAGCAGCGGGACGAGCATTAATGAAAAACTGTTTTTT. It specifies CASSGTSINEKLFF.

This clonotype came up many times. The rearrangement joins TRBV7-2 to TRBJ2-7; 8 bases are a match to TRBD2. The CDR3 runs to 15 residues. The V and J ends lost 5 bases and 4 bases, in that order; junction bases with no gene match: 10. The germline CDR1 and CDR2 sequences are SGHTA and FQGNSA. The CDR3 loop reads CASSLNAGGQYEQYF. The CDR3 nucleotides are TGTGCCAGCAGCCTGAACGCGGGAGGACAGTACGAGCAGTACTTC.

This clonotype was recorded at least ten times. The chain couples TRBV12-5 to TRBJ2-3, with 9 bases that match TRBD1. Germline CDR1 and CDR2: LGHNT and FRNRAP. The CDR3 totals 19 residues. Losses at the gene ends were 5 bases for V and 1 base for J; bases not matched to a gene: 16. CDR3 loop: CASGPGDRVADLRTDTQYF. DNA for the CDR3: TGTGCTAGTGGTCCCGGGGACAGGGTGGCCGACTTACGCACAGATACGCAGTATTTT.

This clonotype was picked up many times. J is TRBJ2-1 and V is TRBV7-2; TRBD2 matches at 9 bases. The V gene end was trimmed by 3 bases and the J gene end by 10 bases; junction bases not matched to a gene: 10. Germline CDR1 SGHTA, CDR2 FQGNSA. CDR3 size: 15 residues. The CDR3 DNA is TGTGCCAGCAGCTTTGAGCGGGGACTAGCAGGAGAGCAGTTCTTC. As protein: CASSFERGLAGEQFF.

This clonotype was detected ten times or more. The CDR3 loop is CASSYSKQETQYF. Here the CDR3 DNA reads TGTGCCAGCAGTTATAGCAAACAAGAGACCCAGTACTTC. The chain is built from TRBV12-3 or TRBV12-4 and TRBJ2-5; no reliable D call. This CDR3 contains 13 residues. The germline V and J ends were trimmed by 4 bases and 2 bases, with 8 bases remaining between them.

This clonotype was observed many times. V gene TRBV7-8 combines with J gene TRBJ2-7; D is possibly TRBD1 or TRBD2 (6 bases each). The V end was cut by 5 bases, the J end by 6 bases, with 14 bases between. The germline CDR1 and CDR2 sequences are SGHVS and FQNEAQ. This CDR3 region has 13 residues. In DNA form, the CDR3 reads TGTGCCAGCAGCCGCGGGACAATCCGCGAGCAGTACTTC. Residues: CASSRGTIREQYF.

This clonotype appeared many times. The rearrangement uses TRBV18 and TRBJ2-1, with 9 bases aligning to TRBD1. Germline lookup yields CDR1 KGHSH and CDR2 LQKENI. The V gene end was trimmed by 3 bases and the J gene end by 3 bases; junction bases not matched to a gene: 6. This CDR3 spans 16 amino acids. This CDR3 reads CASSPARQGGYNEQFF. CDR3 in DNA: TGTGCCAGCTCACCTGCCCGACAGGGGGGCTACAATGAGCAGTTCTTC. Variable domain in full (rest from reference TRBV18 and TRBJ2-1): NAGVMQNPRHLVRRRGQEARLRCSPMKGHSHVYWYRQLPEEGLKFMVYLQKENIIDESGMPKERFSAEFPKEGPSILRIQQVVRGDSAAYFCASSPARQGGYNEQFFGPGTRLTVL.

V gene TRBV7-8 combines with J gene TRBJ2-7; D possibly corresponds to TRBD1 (6 bases). Trimming stripped 1 base from V and 12 bases from J, with 13 bases between. Germline V gene sequence: CDR1 SGHVS, CDR2 FQNEAQ. This CDR3 region has 12 residues. The CDR3 spells CASSLGETGAYF. In DNA, the CDR3 is TGTGCCAGCAGCTTAGGGGAGACAGGAGCGTACTTC.

This CDR3 is CASSTPNTEAFF. The CDR3, as DNA: TGCGCCAGTTCGACCCCGAACACTGAAGCTTTCTTT. This sequence joins TRBV10-2 and TRBJ1-1, with no clear D. Trimming removed 9 bases from V and 1 base from J, with 9 bases in between. From germline, CDR1 is WSHSY and CDR2 SAAADI. The CDR3 is 12 amino acids.

This clonotype came up a few times. The chain combines TRBV7-8 with TRBJ2-4; 7 nucleotides align to TRBD2. CDR3 length: 13 amino acids. Trimming at V came to 8 bases and at J to 8 bases, leaving 9 bases not matched to a gene. Germline values: CDR1 SGHVS, CDR2 FQNEAQ. Here the CDR3 reads CASVGGESDIQYF. Written as DNA, the CDR3 is TGTGCCAGCGTTGGGGGGGAGTCGGACATTCAGTACTTC.

There are many counts of this clonotype. The rearrangement joins TRBV5-1 to TRBJ2-3; the D gene is possibly TRBD2 (6 bases). The CDR3 has 13 amino acids. Germline V lookup: CDR1 SGHRS, CDR2 YFSETQ. Trimming stripped 4 bases from V and 5 bases from J, with 11 bases between. CDR3 loop: CASSGAGLDTQYF. As DNA, the CDR3 is TGCGCCAGCAGCGGGGCGGGATTAGATACGCAGTATTTT.